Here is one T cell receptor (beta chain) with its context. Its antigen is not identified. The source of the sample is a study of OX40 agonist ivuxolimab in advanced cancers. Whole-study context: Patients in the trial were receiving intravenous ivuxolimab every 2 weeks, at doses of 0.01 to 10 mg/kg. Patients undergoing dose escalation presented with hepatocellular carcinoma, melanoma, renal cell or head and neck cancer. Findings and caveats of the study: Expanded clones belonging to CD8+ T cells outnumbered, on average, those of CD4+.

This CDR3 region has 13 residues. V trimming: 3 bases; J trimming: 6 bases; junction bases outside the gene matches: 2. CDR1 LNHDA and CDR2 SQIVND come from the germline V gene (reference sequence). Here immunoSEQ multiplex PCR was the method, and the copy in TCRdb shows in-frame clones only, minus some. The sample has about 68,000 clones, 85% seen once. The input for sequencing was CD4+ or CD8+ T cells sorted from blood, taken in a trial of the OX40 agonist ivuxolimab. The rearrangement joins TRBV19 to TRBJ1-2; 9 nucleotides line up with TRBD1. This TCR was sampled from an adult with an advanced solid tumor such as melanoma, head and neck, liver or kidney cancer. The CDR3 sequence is CASSMGQGDGYTF. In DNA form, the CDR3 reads TGTGCCAGTAGTATGGGACAGGGAGATGGCTACACCTTC.